This section outlines one T cell receptor beta chain sequence together with its context. This entry is derived from a study of blood T cell repertoires in COVID-19. Study processing details: Researchers report that nucleated cell counts were estimated from reference gene primer amplification. Clones were sequenced by immunoSEQ multiplex PCR, and TCRdb holds only the in-frame ones, with some missing. V and J calls and clone size follow that table, whereas D and trimming were derived from the DNA. The table records 250,000 or so clones, about 91% of them present only once. Specimen: PBMCs or T cells enriched from blood (not recorded which). The clonotype comes from a man aged 35-49 years who had been exposed to COVID-19.

In DNA, the CDR3 is TGTGCCAGCAGCTCCGCCGGTAGAGCTTTCTTT. The encoded protein is CASSSAGRAFF. The chain uses TRBV11-2 and TRBJ1-1; D uncertain. This CDR3 contains 11 residues. V lost 4 bases and J lost 10, with 10 bases in between. Germline CDR1 and CDR2: SGHAT and FQNNGV. The complete variable domain, with remaining parts taken from reference TRBV11-2 and TRBJ1-1, reads EAGVAQSPRYKIIEKRQSVAFWCNPISGHATLYWYQQILGQGPKLLIQFQNNGVVDDSQLPKDRFSAERLKGVDSTLKIQPAKLEDSAVYLCASSSAGRAFFGQGTRLTVV.